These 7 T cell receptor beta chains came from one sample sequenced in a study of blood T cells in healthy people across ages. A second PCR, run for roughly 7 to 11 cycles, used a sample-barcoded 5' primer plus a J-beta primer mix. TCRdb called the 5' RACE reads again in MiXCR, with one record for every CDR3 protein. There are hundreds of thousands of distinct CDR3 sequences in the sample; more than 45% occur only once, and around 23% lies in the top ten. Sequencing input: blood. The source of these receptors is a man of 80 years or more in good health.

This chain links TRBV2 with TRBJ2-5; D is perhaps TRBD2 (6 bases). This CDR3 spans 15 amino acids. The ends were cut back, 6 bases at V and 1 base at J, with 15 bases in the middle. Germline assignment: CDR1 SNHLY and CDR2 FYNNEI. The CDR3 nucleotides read TGTGCCAGCAGGCCATCTACTAGCTCCCAAGAGACCCAGTACTTC. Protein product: CASRPSTSSQETQYF.

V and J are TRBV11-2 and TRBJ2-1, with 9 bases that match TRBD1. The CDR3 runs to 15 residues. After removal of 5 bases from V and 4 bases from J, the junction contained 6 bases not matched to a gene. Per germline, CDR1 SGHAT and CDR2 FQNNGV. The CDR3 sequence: CASSPGTGQYNEQFF. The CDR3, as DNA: TGTGCCAGCAGCCCAGGGACAGGGCAATACAATGAGCAGTTCTTC.

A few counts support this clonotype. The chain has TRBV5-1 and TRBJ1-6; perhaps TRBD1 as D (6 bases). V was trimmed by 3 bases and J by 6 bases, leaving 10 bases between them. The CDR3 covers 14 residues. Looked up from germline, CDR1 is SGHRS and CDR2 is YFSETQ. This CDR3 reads CASSSGQPNSPLHF. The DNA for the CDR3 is TGCGCCAGCAGCTCCGGACAGCCTAATTCACCCCTCCACTTT.

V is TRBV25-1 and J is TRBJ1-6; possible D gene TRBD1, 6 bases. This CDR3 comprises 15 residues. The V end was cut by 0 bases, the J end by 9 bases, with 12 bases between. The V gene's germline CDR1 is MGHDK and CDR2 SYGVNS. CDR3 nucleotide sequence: TGTGCCAGCAGTGAATACGTCAGGGGTAGTTCACCCCTCCACTTT. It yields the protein CASSEYVRGSSPLHF.

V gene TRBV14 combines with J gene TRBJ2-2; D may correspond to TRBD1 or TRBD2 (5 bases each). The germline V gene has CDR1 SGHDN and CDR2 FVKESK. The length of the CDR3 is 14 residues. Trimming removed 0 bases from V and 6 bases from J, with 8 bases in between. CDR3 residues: CASSQDLGAGELFF. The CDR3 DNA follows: TGTGCCAGCAGCCAAGATTTGGGGGCCGGGGAGCTGTTTTTT. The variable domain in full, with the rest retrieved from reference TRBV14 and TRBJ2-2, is EAGVTQFPSHSVIEKGQTVTLRCDPISGHDNLYWYRRVMGKEIKFLLHFVKESKQDESGMPNNRFLAERTGGTYSTLKVQPAELEDSGVYFCASSQDLGAGELFFGEGSRLTVL.

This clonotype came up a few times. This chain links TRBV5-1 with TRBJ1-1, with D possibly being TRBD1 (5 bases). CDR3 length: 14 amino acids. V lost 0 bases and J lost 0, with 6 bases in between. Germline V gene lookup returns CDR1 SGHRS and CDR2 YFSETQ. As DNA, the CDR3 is TGCGCCAGCAGCTTGGGGGGGATGAACACTGAAGCTTTCTTT. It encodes CASSLGGMNTEAFF.

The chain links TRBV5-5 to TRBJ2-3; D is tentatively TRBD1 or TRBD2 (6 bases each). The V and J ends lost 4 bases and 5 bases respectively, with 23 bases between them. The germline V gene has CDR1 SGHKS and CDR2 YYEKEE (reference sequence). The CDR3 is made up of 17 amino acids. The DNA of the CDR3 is TGTGCCAGCAGCGGGGGGCTGGCCCCCAGGCCGAGAGATACGCAGTATTTT. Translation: CASSGGLAPRPRDTQYF.